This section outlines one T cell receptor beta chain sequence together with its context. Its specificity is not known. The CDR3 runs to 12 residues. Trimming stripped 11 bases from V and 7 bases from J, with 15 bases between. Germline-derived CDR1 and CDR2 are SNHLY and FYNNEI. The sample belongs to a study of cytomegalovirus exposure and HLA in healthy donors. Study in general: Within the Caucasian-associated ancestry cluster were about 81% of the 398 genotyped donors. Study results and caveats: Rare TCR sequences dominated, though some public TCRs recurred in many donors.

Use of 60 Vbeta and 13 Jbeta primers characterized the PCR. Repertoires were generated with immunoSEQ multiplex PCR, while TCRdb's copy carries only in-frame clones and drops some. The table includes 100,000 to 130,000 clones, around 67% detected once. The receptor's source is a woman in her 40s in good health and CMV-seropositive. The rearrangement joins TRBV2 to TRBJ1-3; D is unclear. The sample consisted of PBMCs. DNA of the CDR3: TGTGCCCTTGGGGAGGGCGGGAACACCATATATTTT. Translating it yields CALGEGGNTIYF.